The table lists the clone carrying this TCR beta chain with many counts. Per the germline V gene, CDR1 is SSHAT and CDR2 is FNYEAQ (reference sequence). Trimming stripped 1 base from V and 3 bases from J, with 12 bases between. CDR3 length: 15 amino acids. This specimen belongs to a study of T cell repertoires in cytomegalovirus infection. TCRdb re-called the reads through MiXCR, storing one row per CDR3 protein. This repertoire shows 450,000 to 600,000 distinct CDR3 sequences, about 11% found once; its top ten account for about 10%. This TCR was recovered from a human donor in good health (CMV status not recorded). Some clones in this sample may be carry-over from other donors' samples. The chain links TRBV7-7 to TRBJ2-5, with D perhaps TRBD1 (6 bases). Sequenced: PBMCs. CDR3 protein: CASSLVRGAKETQYF. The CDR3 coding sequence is TGTGCCAGCAGCTTAGTCAGGGGAGCCAAAGAGACCCAGTACTTC.